This paragraph reports one T cell receptor beta chain. These data originate in a study of blood T cell repertoires in COVID-19. The overall study: Some COVID-19 samples were acute and others convalescent; all came from the United States, Italy and Spain.

In germline, CDR1 is SEHNR, CDR2 FQNEAQ (reference sequence). Deletions cut 1 base from V and 10 bases from J, with 11 bases between. CDR3 size: 13 residues. In the source study's methods: Scientists estimated how many nucleated cells there were by amplifying reference gene primers. TCRdb's copy holds only in-frame clones and misses some; the assay was immunoSEQ multiplex PCR. That table gives V, J and clone size, and the DNA gave D and trimming. The data show more than 95,000 clones, with about 86% seen just once and about 6% held by the top ten. J is TRBJ2-1 and V is TRBV7-9; possible D gene TRBD1, 6 bases. The TCR comes from an elderly man with active or convalescent COVID-19. Sequences were obtained from peripheral blood. The CDR3 DNA reads TGTGCCAGCAGCTTAGAACAGGGATTGGAGCAGTTCTTC. This gives the protein CASSLEQGLEQFF.